This T cell receptor (beta chain) was identified during a study of blood T cell repertoires in COVID-19. The V and J ends lost 6 bases and 1 base respectively, with 14 bases between them. The CDR3 is 15 residues long. Germline-derived CDR1 and CDR2 are MNHEY and SMNVEV (reference sequence). Some clones are missing from TCRdb's copy, which holds only in-frame ones; the method was immunoSEQ multiplex PCR. This table has 80,000 to 100,000 clones, more than 70% appearing once. This clonotype originated in a human donor in a cohort sampled during active COVID-19. The chain recombines TRBV27 with TRBJ2-3, with D possibly matching TRBD2 (5 bases). The sequencing input was peripheral blood. In DNA, the CDR3 is TGTGCCAGCAGCTACGGACTGAAGGGCACAGATACGCAGTATTTT. Amino acid sequence: CASSYGLKGTDTQYF.